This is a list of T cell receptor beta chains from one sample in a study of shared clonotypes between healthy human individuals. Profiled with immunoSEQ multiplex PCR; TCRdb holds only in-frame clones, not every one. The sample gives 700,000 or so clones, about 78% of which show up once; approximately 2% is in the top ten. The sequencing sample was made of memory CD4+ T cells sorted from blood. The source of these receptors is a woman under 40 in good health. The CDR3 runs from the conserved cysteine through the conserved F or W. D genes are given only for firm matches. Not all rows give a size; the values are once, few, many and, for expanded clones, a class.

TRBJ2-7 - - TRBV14 TGTGCCAGCAGCGGGAGGACCTTTGGCGAGCAGTACTTC CASSGRTFGEQYF
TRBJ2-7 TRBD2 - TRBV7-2 TGTGCCAGCAGCATAGGACTAGCGGAAACCTACGAGCAGTACTTC CASSIGLAETYEQYF
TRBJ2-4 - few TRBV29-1 TGCAGCGCTGAACCGGAGCGCAGAAACATTCAGTACTTC CSAEPERRNIQYF
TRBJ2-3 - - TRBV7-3 TGTGCCAGCAGCTTAACGCCCAGCGGGTTAAAGGCCAGCACAGATACGCAGTATTTT CASSLTPSGLKASTDTQYF
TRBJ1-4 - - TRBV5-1 TGCGCCAGCAGCTTGAATCTCGGGGCATTCACTAATGAAAAACTGTTTTTT CASSLNLGAFTNEKLFF
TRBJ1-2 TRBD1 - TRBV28 TGTGCCAGCAGTGGGACAGTCTATGGCTACACCTTC CASSGTVYGYTF
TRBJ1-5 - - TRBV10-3 TGTGCCATCAGTGGCGGGGCCGGGAATAGCAATCAGCCCCAGCATTTT CAISGGAGNSNQPQHF
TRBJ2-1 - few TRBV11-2 TGTGCCAGCAGCTCCGGTGTTTACAATGAGCAGTTCTTC CASSSGVYNEQFF
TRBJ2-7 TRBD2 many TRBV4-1 TGCGCCAGCAGCCAAGAGTTCGTAGCGGGGTCCTCCTACGAGCAGTACTTC CASSQEFVAGSSYEQYF
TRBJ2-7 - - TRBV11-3 TGTGCCAGCAGCTCCCAGGGTGACAGCTACGAGCAGTACTTC CASSSQGDSYEQYF
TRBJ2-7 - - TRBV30 TGTGCCTGGAGTAAACGGGGGACAGCCGTGGGTGGGTCCTACGAGCAGTACTTC CAWSKRGTAVGGSYEQYF
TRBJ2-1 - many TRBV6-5 TGTGCCAGCAGTTACTCAACAGGGAATAATGAGCAGTTCTTC CASSYSTGNNEQFF
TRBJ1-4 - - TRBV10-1 TGCGCCAGCAGTGAGTCGAGAAGGGGTGGAAAACTGTTTTTT CASSESRRGGKLFF
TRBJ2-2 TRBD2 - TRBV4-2 TGTGCCAGCAGCCCCCGGGGGGCCGGGGAGCTGTTTTTT CASSPRGAGELFF
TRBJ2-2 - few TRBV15 TGTGCCACCAGCAGAGAGTTGACCGGGGAGCTGTTTTTT CATSRELTGELFF
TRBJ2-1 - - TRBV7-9 TGTGCCAGCAGCCCGCGGGGTAGTTCGTATGTAGATGAGCAGTTCTTC CASSPRGSSYVDEQFF
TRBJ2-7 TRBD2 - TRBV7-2 TGTGCCAGCAGCTCGCTTCGGGCGGGAGAAGAGCAGTACTTC CASSSLRAGEEQYF
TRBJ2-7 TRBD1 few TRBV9 TGTGCCAGCAGCGTAGAAGGGACAGGGGACGGGGAGCAGTACTTC CASSVEGTGDGEQYF
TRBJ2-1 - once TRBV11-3 TGTGCCAGCAGCTTAGGGCCCATGAACCATGAGCAGTTCTTC CASSLGPMNHEQFF
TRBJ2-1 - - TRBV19 TGTGCCAGTAGTATTCAGGTCGGCTCCTACAATGAGCAGTTCTTC CASSIQVGSYNEQFF
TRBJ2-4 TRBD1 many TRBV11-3 TGTGCCAGCAGACTACAGGGGGGAGCCAAAAACATTCAGTACTTC CASRLQGGAKNIQYF
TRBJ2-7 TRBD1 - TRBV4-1 TGCGCCAGCAGCCAAGCGGGGACAGGGGCACTCTACGAGCAGTACTTC CASSQAGTGALYEQYF
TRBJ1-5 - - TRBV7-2 TGTGCCAGCAGCTTAATGGGGACTTATAGCAATCAGCCCCAGCATTTT CASSLMGTYSNQPQHF
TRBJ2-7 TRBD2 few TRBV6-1 TGTGCCAGCACCCACGCTAGCGGGAGCAACGAGCAGTACTTC CASTHASGSNEQYF
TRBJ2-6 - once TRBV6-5 TGTGCCAGCAGTTACTCGGGGATCTCTGGGGCCAACGTCCTGACTTTC CASSYSGISGANVLTF
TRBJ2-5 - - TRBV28 TGTGCCAGCCAACGACAGATACAAGAGACCCAGTACTTC CASQRQIQETQYF
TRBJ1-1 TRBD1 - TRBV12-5 TGTGCTAGTGGTTTGCCAGACAGGGGGCTCTGTGCTTTCTTT CASGLPDRGLCAFF
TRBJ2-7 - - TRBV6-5 TGTGCCAGCCGTCCCCCGGACTACAGAGACTACGAGCAGTACTTC CASRPPDYRDYEQYF
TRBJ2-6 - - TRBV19 TGTGCCAGTAGTACCCGACAGGCAAGCTCTGGGGCCAACGTCCTGACTTTC CASSTRQASSGANVLTF
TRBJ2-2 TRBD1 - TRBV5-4 TGTGCCAGCAGCAACTACAGGGGTTATTCCGGGGAGCTGTTTTTT CASSNYRGYSGELFF
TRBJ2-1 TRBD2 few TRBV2 TGTGCCAGCAGCGATGGGACTACAAATCCCAATGAGCAGTTCTTC CASSDGTTNPNEQFF
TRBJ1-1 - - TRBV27 TGTGCCAGCGCAGGGGTAGGCACTGAAGCTTTCTTT CASAGVGTEAFF
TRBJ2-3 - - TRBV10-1 TGCGCCAGCACCAAAGGGGCCAGAGATACGCAGTATTTT CASTKGARDTQYF
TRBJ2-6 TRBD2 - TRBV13 TGTGCCAGCAGCCTGACGACTAGCGGGAGAATGTGGGACTCTGGGGCCAACGTCCTGACTTTC CASSLTTSGRMWDSGANVLTF
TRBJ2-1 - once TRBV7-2 TGTGCCAGCAGCATTACTAGCAGAAACTACAATGAGCAGTTCTTC CASSITSRNYNEQFF
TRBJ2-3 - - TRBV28 TGTGCCAGCAGGGACCGTAGCACAGATACGCAGTATTTT CASRDRSTDTQYF
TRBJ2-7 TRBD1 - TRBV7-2 TGTGCCAGCAGCTCGTACAGGGGGAGTGAATACGAGCAGTACTTC CASSSYRGSEYEQYF
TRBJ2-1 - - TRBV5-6 TGTGCCAGCAGCTCACAGGGACCCTCCTACAATGAGCAGTTCTTC CASSSQGPSYNEQFF
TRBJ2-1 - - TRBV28 TGTGCCAGCAGCCTACCGCGGGAGCAGTTCTTC CASSLPREQFF
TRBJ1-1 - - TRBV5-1 TGCGCCAGCAGCACACGATCAGGGGCGACGAACACTGAAGCTTTCTTT CASSTRSGATNTEAFF
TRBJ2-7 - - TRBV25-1 TGTGCCAGCAGTGCGGGGTCCTACGAGCAGTACTTC CASSAGSYEQYF
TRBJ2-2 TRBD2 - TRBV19 TGTGCCAGTCAGAGCGGGAGGGACACCGGGGAGCTGTTTTTT CASQSGRDTGELFF
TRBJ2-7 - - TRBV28 TGTGCCAGCAAGACCGGGGCCTACGAGCAGTACTTC CASKTGAYEQYF
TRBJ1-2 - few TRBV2 TGTGCCAGCAGTGCCCGACCGGGGGACGTTGGCTACACCTTC CASSARPGDVGYTF